The present T cell receptor beta chain was sequenced within a study of cytomegalovirus exposure and HLA in healthy donors. At the level of the study: Of the donors genotyped, a few hundred in all, about 76% fell in the Caucasian-associated ancestry cluster.

General study points: Later work associated around 18,000 TCR beta sequences with HLA alleles at 0.05 false discovery rate.

In germline, CDR1 is MNHNY, CDR2 SVGAGI (reference sequence). V shed 5 bases and J 2 bases; nucleotides not matched to a gene: 6. The CDR3 is made up of 16 amino acids. The PCR contained 60 Vbeta and 13 Jbeta primers. Original processing methods: A later analysis counted tens of millions of unique TCR beta chains, some 12 million shared. The protocol was immunoSEQ multiplex PCR, while the TCRdb copy is restricted to in-frame clones and leaves out a portion. D and trimming were read from the DNA, whereas the V and J calls and clone size are those reported in that table. This sample has just over 150,000 clones, with around 84% found just once. This clone was detected ten times or more. The target antigen is unknown.

The chain joins TRBV6-6 to TRBJ2-5; 12 bases line up with TRBD2. The sequence was collected from a woman under 30 in good health and CMV-seronegative. The source material was PBMCs. The CDR3 spells CASSTRTSGAQETQYF. CDR3 nucleotides: TGTGCCAGCAGTACACGGACTAGCGGGGCTCAAGAGACCCAGTACTTC.